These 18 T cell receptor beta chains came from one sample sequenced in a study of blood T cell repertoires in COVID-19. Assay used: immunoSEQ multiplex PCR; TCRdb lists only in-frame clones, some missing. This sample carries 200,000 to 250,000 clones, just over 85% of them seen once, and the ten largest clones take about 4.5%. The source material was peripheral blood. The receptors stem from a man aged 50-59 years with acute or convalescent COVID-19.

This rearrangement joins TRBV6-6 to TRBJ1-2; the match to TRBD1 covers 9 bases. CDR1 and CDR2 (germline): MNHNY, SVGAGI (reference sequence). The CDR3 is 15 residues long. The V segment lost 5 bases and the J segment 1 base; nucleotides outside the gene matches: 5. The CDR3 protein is CASSRGQGRNYGYTF. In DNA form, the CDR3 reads TGTGCCAGCAGTCGGGGACAGGGTCGTAACTATGGCTACACCTTC.

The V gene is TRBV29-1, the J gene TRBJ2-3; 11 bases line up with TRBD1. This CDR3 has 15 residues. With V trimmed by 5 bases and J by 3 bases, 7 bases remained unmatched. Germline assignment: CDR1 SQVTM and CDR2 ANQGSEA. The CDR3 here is CSVRQGQGGTDTQYF. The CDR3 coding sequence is TGCAGCGTTCGACAGGGACAGGGGGGAACAGATACGCAGTATTTT.

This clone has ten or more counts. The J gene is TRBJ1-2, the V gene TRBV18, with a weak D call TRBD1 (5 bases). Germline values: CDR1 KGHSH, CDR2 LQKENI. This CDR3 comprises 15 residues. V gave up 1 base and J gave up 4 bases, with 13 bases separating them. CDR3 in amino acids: CASSPQSGEGYGYTF. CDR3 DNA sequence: TGTGCCAGCTCACCACAATCGGGGGAGGGCTATGGCTACACCTTC.

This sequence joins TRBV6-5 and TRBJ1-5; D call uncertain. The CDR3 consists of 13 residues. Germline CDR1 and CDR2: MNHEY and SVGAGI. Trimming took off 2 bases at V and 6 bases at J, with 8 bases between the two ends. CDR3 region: CASSYSRSQPQHF. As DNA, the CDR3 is TGTGCCAGCAGTTACAGTAGGAGTCAGCCCCAGCATTTT.

Here the CDR3 reads CASSLFGVWVADRHYGYTF. For the CDR3, the DNA is TGTGCCAGCAGCTTGTTCGGGGTTTGGGTCGCCGACAGGCACTATGGCTACACCTTC. The chain employs TRBV5-4 and TRBJ1-2; a possible D gene is TRBD1 (6 bases). The CDR3 covers 19 residues. V lost 1 base and J 3 bases, leaving 25 bases between the germline ends. Germline V gene lookup returns CDR1 SGHNT and CDR2 YYREEE (reference sequence).

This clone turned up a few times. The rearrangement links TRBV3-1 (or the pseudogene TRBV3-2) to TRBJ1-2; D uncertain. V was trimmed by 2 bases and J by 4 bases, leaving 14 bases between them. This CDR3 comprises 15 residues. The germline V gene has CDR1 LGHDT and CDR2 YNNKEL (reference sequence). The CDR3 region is CASSQTPSQIYGYTF. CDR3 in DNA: TGTGCCAGCAGCCAAACCCCTAGTCAGATCTATGGCTACACCTTC.

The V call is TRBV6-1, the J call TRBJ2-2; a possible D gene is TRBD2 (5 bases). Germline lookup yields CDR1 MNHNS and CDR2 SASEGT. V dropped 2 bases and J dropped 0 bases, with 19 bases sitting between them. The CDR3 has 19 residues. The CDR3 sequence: CASSEQTYRLHANTGELFF. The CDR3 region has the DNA TGTGCCAGCAGTGAACAAACTTACAGACTACACGCGAACACCGGGGAGCTGTTTTTT.

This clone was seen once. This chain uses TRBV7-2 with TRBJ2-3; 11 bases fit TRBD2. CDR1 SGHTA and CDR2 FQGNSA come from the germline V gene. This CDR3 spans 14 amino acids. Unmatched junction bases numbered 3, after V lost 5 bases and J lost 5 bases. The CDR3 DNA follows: TGTGCCAGCAGCCTCGGACTAGCGGGAGATACGCAGTATTTT. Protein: CASSLGLAGDTQYF.

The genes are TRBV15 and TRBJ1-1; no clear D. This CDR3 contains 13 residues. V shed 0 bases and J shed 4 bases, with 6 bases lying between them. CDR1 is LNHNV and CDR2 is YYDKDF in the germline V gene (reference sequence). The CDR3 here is CATSRDEGTEAFF. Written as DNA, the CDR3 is TGTGCCACCAGCAGAGATGAGGGCACTGAAGCTTTCTTT.

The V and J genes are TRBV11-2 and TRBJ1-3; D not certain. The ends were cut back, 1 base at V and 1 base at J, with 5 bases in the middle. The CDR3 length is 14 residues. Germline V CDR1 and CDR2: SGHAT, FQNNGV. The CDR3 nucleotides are TGTGCCAGCAGCTTAGTAGCTTCTGGAAACACCATATATTTT. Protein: CASSLVASGNTIYF.

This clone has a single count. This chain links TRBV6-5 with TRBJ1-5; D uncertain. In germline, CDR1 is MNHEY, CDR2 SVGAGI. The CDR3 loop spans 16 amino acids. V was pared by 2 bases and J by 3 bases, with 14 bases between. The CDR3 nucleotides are TGTGCCAGCAGTTACGGGCCCCGGGGTGACAATCAGCCCCAGCATTTT. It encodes CASSYGPRGDNQPQHF.

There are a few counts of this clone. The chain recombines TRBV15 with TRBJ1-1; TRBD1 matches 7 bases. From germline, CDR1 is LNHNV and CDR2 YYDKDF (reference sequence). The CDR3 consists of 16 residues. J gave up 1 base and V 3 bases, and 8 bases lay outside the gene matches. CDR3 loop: CATSSLYDRANTEAFF. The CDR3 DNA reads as TGTGCCACCAGCAGCCTATACGACAGGGCGAACACTGAAGCTTTCTTT.

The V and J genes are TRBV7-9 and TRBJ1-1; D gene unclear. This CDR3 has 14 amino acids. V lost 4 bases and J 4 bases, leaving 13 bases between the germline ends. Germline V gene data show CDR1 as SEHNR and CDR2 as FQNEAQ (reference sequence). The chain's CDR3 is CASSSLRAGTEAFF. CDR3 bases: TGTGCCAGCAGCTCATTAAGGGCGGGCACTGAAGCTTTCTTT.

CDR3 coding DNA: TGTGCCAGCAGCTTAGTCTCGGGTTATGGCTACACCTTC. It encodes CASSLVSGYGYTF. The rearrangement links TRBV7-8 to TRBJ1-2; D is uncertain. There are 13 residues in the CDR3. V shed 1 base and J shed 5 bases, with 8 bases lying between them. CDR1 SGHVS and CDR2 FQNEAQ come from the germline V gene.

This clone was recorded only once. The CDR3 sequence is CASSEYSDYGYTF. The DNA of the CDR3 is TGTGCCAGCAGTGAATACAGCGACTATGGCTACACCTTC. This chain links TRBV25-1 with TRBJ1-2; no definite D call. Germline V gene data show CDR1 as MGHDK and CDR2 as SYGVNS. The CDR3 loop spans 13 amino acids. The germline V and J ends were trimmed by 0 bases and 3 bases, with 5 bases remaining between them.

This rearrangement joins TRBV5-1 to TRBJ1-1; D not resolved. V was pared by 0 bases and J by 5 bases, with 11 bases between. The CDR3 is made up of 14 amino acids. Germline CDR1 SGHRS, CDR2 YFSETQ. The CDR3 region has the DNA TGCGCCAGCAGCTTGGGTGGGGAGTTGACTGAAGCTTTCTTT. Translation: CASSLGGELTEAFF.

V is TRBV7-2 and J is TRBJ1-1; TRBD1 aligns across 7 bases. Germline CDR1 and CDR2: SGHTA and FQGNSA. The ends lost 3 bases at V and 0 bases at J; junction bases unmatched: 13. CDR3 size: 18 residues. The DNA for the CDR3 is TGTGCCAGCAGCTTCGGTAGGGGGCGGAATGGAATGAACACTGAAGCTTTCTTT. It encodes CASSFGRGRNGMNTEAFF.

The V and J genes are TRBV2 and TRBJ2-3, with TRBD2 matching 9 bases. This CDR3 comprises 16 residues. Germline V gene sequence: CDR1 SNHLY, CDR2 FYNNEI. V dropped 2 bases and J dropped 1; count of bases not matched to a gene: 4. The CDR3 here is CASSERASGGTDTQYF. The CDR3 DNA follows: TGTGCCAGCAGTGAAAGGGCTAGCGGGGGCACAGATACGCAGTATTTT. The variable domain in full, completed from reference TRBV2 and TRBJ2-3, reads EPEVTQTPSHQVTQMGQEVILRCVPISNHLYFYWYRQILGQKVEFLVSFYNNEISEKSEIFDDQFSVERPDGSNFTLKIRSTKLEDSAMYFCASSERASGGTDTQYFGPGTRLTVL.